These 24 T cell receptor beta chains originate from one sample sequenced in a study of T cells in Graves' hyperthyroidism and ophthalmopathy. From RNA transcripts, TCR beta CDR3 regions were amplified. The primer set for the first-round RT-PCR of the TCR CDR3 was HTBI. MiXCR, run by TCRdb on the multiplex PCR reads, gives a single entry per CDR3 protein. The repertoire has about 200,000 distinct CDR3 sequences, about a sixth of them found once; the top ten carry 53%. Material for sequencing was blood. The receptor source for this set is a woman in her fifties or sixties with Graves' hyperthyroidism.

In this sample, this clonotype turned up many times. V usage is TRBV29-1 and J usage is TRBJ2-1; D perhaps matches TRBD2 (6 bases). This CDR3 comprises 13 residues. V was trimmed by 5 bases and J by 4 bases, leaving 12 bases between them. Germline CDR1 is SQVTM and CDR2 is ANQGSEA. DNA of the CDR3: TGCAGCGTTCACGGGAGAAATTACAATGAGCAGTTCTTC. It is translated as CSVHGRNYNEQFF.

The chain links TRBV3-1 to TRBJ2-5; 10 bases line up with TRBD2. CDR1 and CDR2 (germline): LGHDT, YNNKEL (reference sequence). The CDR3 covers 16 residues. V shed 4 bases and J 5 bases; nucleotides not matched to a gene: 10. This chain's CDR3 is CASSPQGGLASETQYF. In nucleotides, the CDR3 is TGTGCCAGCAGCCCACAGGGGGGACTAGCGTCGGAGACCCAGTACTTC.

In its sample, this clonotype was seen many times. This chain joins TRBV5-6 and TRBJ2-1, with TRBD2 matching 7 bases. The ends lost 7 bases at V and 9 bases at J; junction bases unmatched: 4. Germline values: CDR1 SGHDT, CDR2 YYEEEE. The CDR3 has 11 residues. CDR3 nucleotide sequence: TGTGCCAGCTCGAGCGGGGTTGAGCAGTTCTTC. This sequence encodes CASSSGVEQFF.

In its sample, this clonotype was seen many times. The rearrangement links TRBV30 to TRBJ1-2, with D hard to call. V was clipped by 2 bases and J by 3 bases, with 13 bases between them. The germline CDR1 and CDR2 sequences are GTSNPN and SVGIG (reference sequence). The CDR3 has 14 amino acids. CDR3 bases: TGTGCCTGGAGTTCTTCCATGACCCACTATGGCTACACCTTC. Translating it yields CAWSSSMTHYGYTF.

V and J are TRBV3-1 and TRBJ2-2; 8 bases fit TRBD2. The germline gives CDR1 LGHDT, CDR2 YNNKEL (reference sequence). The CDR3 totals 15 residues. Unmatched junction bases numbered 4, after V lost 7 bases and J lost 0 bases. CDR3 coding DNA: TGTGCCAGCAAATCGGGAGGGGCGAACACCGGGGAGCTGTTTTTT. It yields the protein CASKSGGANTGELFF.

This clonotype was seen a handful of times. The chain is built from TRBV30 and TRBJ2-3; 14 positions agree with TRBD2. Per the germline V gene, CDR1 is GTSNPN and CDR2 is SVGIG (reference sequence). This CDR3 comprises 16 residues. Trimming at V came to 3 bases and at J to 5 bases, leaving 7 bases not matched to a gene. This chain's CDR3 is CAWRATSGRALDTQYF. For the CDR3, the DNA is TGTGCCTGGAGAGCGACTAGCGGGAGGGCCTTAGATACGCAGTATTTT.

The chain joins TRBV5-1 to TRBJ1-1; D ambiguous. Per the germline V gene, CDR1 is SGHRS and CDR2 is YFSETQ. Trimming took off 0 bases at V and 1 base at J, with 13 bases between the two ends. The CDR3 covers 16 residues. CDR3 residues: CASSLAEAITNTEAFF. CDR3 DNA: TGCGCCAGCAGCTTGGCGGAGGCGATAACGAACACTGAAGCTTTCTTT.

This clonotype was seen ten or more times. At one end the junction does not follow the germline gene, possibly because of a read error. The chain employs TRBV29-1 and TRBJ2-1; 9 nucleotides agree with TRBD1. Looked up from germline, CDR1 is SQVTM and CDR2 is ANQGSEA. The CDR3 spans 15 residues. The DNA of the CDR3 is TGCAGCGCTGAAAGGCGGGACAGGGCCTACAATGAGCAGTTCTTC. It specifies CSAERRDRAYNEQFF.

This clonotype has more than one count but fewer than ten. The rearrangement uses TRBV20-1 and TRBJ2-4; D is ambiguous. The germline V gene encodes CDR1 DFQATT and CDR2 SNEGSKA (reference sequence). V dropped 6 bases and J dropped 2 bases, with 11 bases sitting between them. The CDR3 is 13 amino acids. The CDR3 DNA reads as TGCAGTGCCGCGGAAGTAACCAAAAACATTCAGTACTTC. It specifies CSAAEVTKNIQYF.

The chain couples TRBV28 to TRBJ1-4; no clear D. The V end lost 2 bases, the J end lost 8 bases, and 12 bases lay between the germline ends. The germline V gene has CDR1 MDHEN and CDR2 SYDVKM. This CDR3 is built from 14 residues. The CDR3 protein is CASSLRPIREKLFF. For the CDR3, the DNA is TGTGCCAGCAGTTTACGGCCCATTAGGGAAAAACTGTTTTTT.

This clonotype was counted many times. The gene calls are TRBV20-1 and TRBJ2-7; 7 positions agree with TRBD2. V was clipped by 0 bases and J by 3 bases; unmatched bases: 8. Per germline, CDR1 DFQATT and CDR2 SNEGSKA (reference sequence). This CDR3 comprises 15 residues. CDR3 DNA: TGCAGTGCTAGAGATCGACAGCGGGGTCACTACGAGCAGTACTTC. Residues: CSARDRQRGHYEQYF.

A remark on this clonotype: A much bigger clone sits one base away, suggesting this may be a read error. This chain joins TRBV7-3 and TRBJ2-3; D not resolved. The DNA matches TRBJ1-5 better at its end, which makes the J call doubtful. The CDR3 runs 15 residues. Looked up from germline, CDR1 is SGHTA and CDR2 is FQGTGA. CDR3: CASSFAGVEADTQHF. The CDR3 DNA sequence: TGTGCCAGCAGCTTTGCGGGAGTAGAGGCAGATACGCAGCATTTT.

In this sample, this clonotype turned up many times. For the CDR3, the DNA is TGTGCCAGCAGGACACAGACCAATGAGCAGTTCTTC. Amino acids: CASRTQTNEQFF. V usage is TRBV6-1 and J usage is TRBJ2-1, with D hard to call. Looked up from germline, CDR1 is MNHNS and CDR2 is SASEGT. Trimming pared 6 bases from V and 6 bases from J, leaving 9 bases between. This CDR3 is 12 amino acids long.

CDR3 nucleotide sequence: TGTGCCAGCAGTGCACTTAGCGGGAGGCCCCACGAGCAGTACTTC. This gives the protein CASSALSGRPHEQYF. This rearrangement joins TRBV2 to TRBJ2-7; 10 positions match TRBD2. The germline CDR1 and CDR2 sequences are SNHLY and FYNNEI. The junction had 8 bases not matched to a gene; V was cut back by 4 bases and J by 5 bases. This CDR3 is built from 15 residues.

Many counts were recorded for this clonotype. The chain employs TRBV5-1 and TRBJ1-5, with 9 bases aligning to TRBD1. The CDR3 consists of 14 residues. V was clipped by 5 bases and J by 4 bases; unmatched bases: 4. Germline V gene sequence: CDR1 SGHRS, CDR2 YFSETQ. The CDR3 spells CASRAGTGNQPQHF. The CDR3 nucleotides are TGCGCCAGCAGGGCCGGGACAGGGAATCAGCCCCAGCATTTT.

This clonotype was recorded at least ten times. The chain joins TRBV12-3 or TRBV12-4 to TRBJ2-2; a possible D gene is TRBD1 (6 bases). The germline V and J ends were trimmed by 5 bases and 1 base, with 8 bases remaining between them. This CDR3 spans 14 amino acids. CDR3: CASSMTGNTGELFF. The CDR3 region has the DNA TGTGCCAGCAGTATGACAGGGAACACCGGGGAGCTGTTTTTT.

This clonotype was seen ten or more times. This rearrangement joins TRBV12-3 or TRBV12-4 to TRBJ1-1, with D possibly being TRBD1 (5 bases). With 5 bases removed from V and 4 bases from J, the gap between germline ends came to 14 bases. The CDR3 is 14 amino acids. CDR3 in amino acids: CASSEGTAATEAFF. The CDR3, as DNA: TGTGCCAGCAGTGAAGGGACCGCCGCCACTGAAGCTTTCTTT.

This clonotype has ten or more counts. This rearrangement joins TRBV27 to TRBJ1-6; D is unresolved. The V end lost 6 bases, the J end lost 0 bases, and 18 bases lay between the germline ends. CDR1 is MNHEY and CDR2 is SMNVEV in the germline V gene (reference sequence). CDR3 length equals 18 residues. In DNA, the CDR3 is TGTGCCAGCAGCTCACGCCCGGACGCGAGCTCCTATAATTCACCCCTCCACTTT. This translates into CASSSRPDASSYNSPLHF.

The V and J genes are TRBV6-6 and TRBJ2-1; D perhaps matches TRBD1 (5 bases). Germline V lookup: CDR1 MNHNY, CDR2 SVGAGI (reference sequence). V was pared by 0 bases and J by 6 bases, with 12 bases between. This CDR3 contains 15 residues. The DNA for the CDR3 is TGTGCCAGCAGTTACTCCTATGGACACCCCAATGAGCAGTTCTTC. Protein: CASSYSYGHPNEQFF.

The rearrangement links TRBV6-2 or TRBV6-3 to TRBJ2-7, with TRBD1 as a possible D gene (5 bases). The CDR3 contains 16 residues. The germline V gene encodes CDR1 MNHEY and CDR2 SVGEGT. The V gene lost 0 bases and the J gene lost 3 bases, with 15 bases spanning the gap. As DNA, the CDR3 is TGTGCCAGCAGTTACTCGTTTAGTCCAGGGTACTACGAGCAGTACTTC. Translation: CASSYSFSPGYYEQYF.

The CDR3 loop reads CSAPSSGSRSQETQYF. CDR3 bases: TGCAGTGCTCCTTCGAGCGGGAGCCGATCACAAGAGACCCAGTACTTC. V is TRBV20-1 and J is TRBJ2-5; 8 bases are a match to TRBD2. The CDR3 is made up of 16 amino acids. The junction had 13 bases not matched to a gene; V was cut back by 5 bases and J by 2 bases. Germline V gene sequence: CDR1 DFQATT, CDR2 SNEGSKA (reference sequence).

This clonotype has ten or more counts. The rearrangement links TRBV7-9 to TRBJ2-5; D might be TRBD1 (6 bases). CDR3 length equals 13 residues. V dropped 4 bases and J dropped 1 base, with 7 bases sitting between them. Germline V gene data show CDR1 as SEHNR and CDR2 as FQNEAQ (reference sequence). The CDR3 sequence: CASSSDSQETQYF. The CDR3 DNA is TGTGCCAGCAGCTCGGACAGCCAAGAGACCCAGTACTTC.

This chain links TRBV19 with TRBJ2-7, with TRBD2 matching over 8 bases. Germline trimming cut 7 bases from V and 1 base from J; bases unmatched to any gene: 6. CDR3 length equals 14 residues. The germline CDR1 and CDR2 sequences are LNHDA and SQIVND (reference sequence). The CDR3 nucleotides are TGTGCCAGTACCCCGGGAGGGGGGTCCTACGAGCAGTACTTC. It encodes CASTPGGGSYEQYF.

This clonotype was counted a few times. The rearrangement links TRBV10-2 to TRBJ1-1; unclear D gene. Germline values: CDR1 WSHSY, CDR2 SAAADI. This CDR3 is 10 amino acids long. Trimming left V 2 bases short and J 8 bases short, with 3 bases between. CDR3 loop: CASSEGEAFF. The DNA of the CDR3 is TGCGCCAGCAGTGAGGGAGAAGCTTTCTTT.